A selection of T cell receptor beta chains follows, all from one sample in a study of cytomegalovirus exposure and HLA in healthy donors. Generated by immunoSEQ multiplex PCR, the TCRdb table keeps only in-frame clones and is missing some. The sample records about 100,000 clones, roughly 83% being singletons. Specimen: PBMCs. The receptors were sampled from a female donor in good health and CMV-seropositive. Both conserved end residues are part of each CDR3. A D gene is named only where the DNA matches it firmly. Only part of the rows carry a size: once, few, many, or a class if the clone is expanded.

TRBV6-5	TRBJ1-2	-	-	CASRHPAEQGGYTF	TGTGCCAGCAGACATCCGGCGGAGCAGGGAGGCTACACCTTC
TRBV20-1	TRBJ2-1	-	-	CSAGPRDGQFF	TGCAGTGCTGGGCCGCGGGATGGGCAGTTCTTC
TRBV5-6	TRBJ2-7	-	TRBD2	CASSLSAGGFYEQYF	TGTGCCAGCAGCTTGTCAGCGGGGGGGTTCTACGAGCAGTACTTC
TRBV6-5	TRBJ2-7	few	TRBD1	CASSNDRDYEQYF	TGTGCCAGCAGTAACGACAGGGACTACGAGCAGTACTTC
TRBV28	TRBJ2-7	-	TRBD2	CASSYPTSGTSSYEQYF	TGTGCCAGCAGTTACCCCACTAGCGGGACCAGCTCCTACGAGCAGTACTTC
TRBV6-6	TRBJ2-1	-	TRBD1	CASSSQGVNEQFF	TGTGCCAGCAGTTCCCAGGGGGTGAATGAGCAGTTCTTC
TRBV11-2	TRBJ1-1	-	TRBD1	CASSPRDRENTEAFF	TGTGCCAGCAGCCCCCGGGACAGGGAAAACACTGAAGCTTTCTTT
TRBV5-1	TRBJ2-7	-	TRBD1	CASRGTGSYEQYF	TGCGCCAGCAGGGGGACAGGCTCCTACGAGCAGTACTTC
TRBV7-2	TRBJ2-7	few	-	CASSPLGPEQYF	TGTGCCAGCAGCCCACTGGGGCCCGAGCAGTACTTC
TRBV12-1	TRBJ1-2	-	-	CASSPHPIGQGDGYTF	TGTGCCAGCAGCCCCCACCCAATCGGGCAGGGTGATGGCTACACCTTC
TRBV5-1	TRBJ1-2	-	-	CASSLGTGYGYTF	TGCGCCAGCAGCTTGGGGACTGGCTATGGCTACACCTTC
TRBV19	TRBJ2-1	-	TRBD1	CASSTPGTGKGEQFF	TGTGCCAGTAGTACCCCGGGGACAGGGAAGGGTGAGCAGTTCTTC
TRBV5-4	TRBJ2-6	-	-	CASSPGQSISGANVLTF	TGTGCCAGCAGCCCCGGACAGAGTATCTCTGGGGCCAACGTCCTGACTTTC
TRBV21-1	TRBJ2-3	-	-	CASSPPLVYSGGVTDTQYF	TGTGCCAGCAGCCCCCCCCTTGTTTATAGCGGGGGGGTAACAGATACGCAGTATTTT
TRBV7-2	TRBJ1-1	-	TRBD1	CASSLELTGGGMNTEAFF	TGTGCCAGCAGCTTAGAGCTTACAGGGGGCGGGATGAACACTGAAGCTTTCTTT
TRBV7-2	TRBJ2-3	-	TRBD2	CASSPEGRVGADTQYF	TGTGCCAGCAGTCCGGAGGGGAGGGTCGGGGCAGATACGCAGTATTTT
TRBV9	TRBJ1-1	-	-	CASSADRYNTEAFF	TGTGCCAGCAGCGCTGACAGATATAACACTGAAGCTTTCTTT
TRBV7-8	TRBJ2-7	-	TRBD2	CASSPGGWRDYEQYF	TGTGCCAGCAGCCCGGGGGGGTGGAGGGATTACGAGCAGTACTTC
TRBV7-9	TRBJ2-1	-	TRBD1	CASSLDRGHNEQFF	TGTGCCAGCAGCTTAGATAGGGGGCACAATGAGCAGTTCTTC
TRBV14	TRBJ2-3	-	TRBD2	CASSQVGGLPTDTQYF	TGTGCCAGCAGCCAAGTTGGGGGACTACCCACAGATACGCAGTATTTT
TRBV7-9	TRBJ2-5	-	TRBD2	CASSFGLAGGKETQYF	TGTGCCAGCAGCTTTGGGCTAGCGGGGGGCAAAGAGACCCAGTACTTC
TRBV6-4	TRBJ1-6	-	TRBD1	CASSDGTGGSPLHF	TGTGCCAGCAGTGACGGGACAGGAGGGTCACCCCTCCACTTT
TRBV7-2	TRBJ1-3	few	-	CASSAQTGAGNTIYF	TGTGCCAGCAGCGCCCAGACAGGAGCTGGAAACACCATATATTTT
TRBV19	TRBJ2-5	once	TRBD2	CASRTAGGETQYF	TGTGCCAGTAGGACGGCCGGGGGGGAGACCCAGTACTTC
TRBV5-1	TRBJ2-3	-	-	CASSATQGRFGTDTQYF	TGCGCCAGCAGCGCCACACAGGGGAGGTTTGGCACAGATACGCAGTATTTT
TRBV7-2	TRBJ2-5	-	TRBD2	CASSRGLAGLETQYF	TGTGCCAGCAGCCGTGGACTAGCTGGTTTAGAGACCCAGTACTTC
TRBV7-9	TRBJ2-7	once	TRBD1	CASSSPAGTGRLDEQYF	TGTGCCAGCAGCTCGCCCGCCGGGACAGGGAGATTGGACGAGCAGTACTTC
TRBV5-6	TRBJ2-1	-	-	CASSLAGKITNEQFF	TGTGCCAGCAGCTTGGCGGGGAAAATAACTAATGAGCAGTTCTTC
TRBV6-1	TRBJ2-7	-	-	CASSELRYEQYF	TGTGCCAGCAGTGAACTCCGGTACGAGCAGTACTTC
TRBV19	TRBJ2-7	-	TRBD2	CASSKAGADTYEQYF	TGTGCCAGTAGTAAAGCGGGGGCAGACACCTACGAGCAGTACTTC
TRBV7-2	TRBJ1-5	-	TRBD1	CASSLDRVSQPQHF	TGTGCCAGCAGCCTGGACAGGGTAAGCCAGCCCCAGCATTTT
TRBV18	TRBJ1-3	-	-	CASSPPEQTRGTIYF	TGTGCCAGCTCACCACCGGAGCAGACCAGGGGCACCATATATTTT
TRBV5-1	TRBJ2-2	-	TRBD2	CASDAGGRNTGELFF	TGCGCCAGCGACGCGGGAGGTCGGAACACCGGGGAGCTGTTTTTT
TRBV12-5	TRBJ2-3	-	-	CASGRDWTTQYF	TGTGCTAGTGGCCGGGACTGGACGACGCAGTATTTT
TRBV7-8	TRBJ2-7	-	TRBD2	CASSPVGSGVSYEQYF	TGTGCCAGCAGCCCCGTGGGGAGCGGGGTCTCCTACGAGCAGTACTTC
TRBV6-5	TRBJ1-1	-	TRBD1	CASRSTGATTEAFF	TGTGCCAGCAGGTCGACAGGGGCAACAACTGAAGCTTTCTTT
TRBV5-1	TRBJ1-1	-	TRBD1	CASSFRGTGGDVGTEAFF	TGCGCCAGCAGCTTCCGCGGGACAGGGGGCGATGTGGGCACTGAAGCTTTCTTT
TRBV19	TRBJ1-5	-	TRBD1	CASRTTGSNQPQHF	TGTGCCAGTAGGACGACAGGGAGCAATCAGCCCCAGCATTTT
TRBV7-7	TRBJ2-7	-	TRBD2	CASSLGGGGEQYF	TGTGCCAGCAGCTTAGGGGGCGGGGGCGAGCAGTACTTC
TRBV30	TRBJ1-5	-	TRBD1	CAWEQGTNQPQHF	TGTGCCTGGGAACAGGGGACTAATCAGCCCCAGCATTTT
TRBV14	TRBJ2-6	-	-	CASSLPGANVLTF	TGTGCCAGCAGTCTACCTGGGGCCAACGTCCTGACTTTC
TRBV7-2	TRBJ2-1	-	TRBD2	CASSAETSGTEFF	TGTGCCAGCAGCGCAGAGACTAGCGGGACAGAGTTCTTC
TRBV7-9	TRBJ2-1	-	-	CASGPERVSYNEQFF	TGTGCCAGCGGACCCGAGCGGGTCTCCTACAATGAGCAGTTCTTC